This TCR beta chain emerged from a study of blood T cell repertoires in COVID-19 (TCRdb year 2020). Regarding the research as a whole: Samples covering the acute and convalescent phases of COVID-19 were provided by collaborators in the United States, Italy and Spain. The prospective study material was composed of cDNA or gDNA derived from T cells, B-cell-depleted T cells, or PBMCs. The dataset comprised deeply sampled blood TCRbeta repertoires from subjects exposed to, actively infected with, or recovered from COVID-19. The repertoires were released in a freely available public database intended as a resource for research on the immune response to SARS-CoV-2. Samples came from the ongoing ImmuneRACE study (first 160 participants) plus 1,254 subjects from 6 global collaborators. Sample metadata almost always included a de-identified subject ID, COVID-19 status, age in years and sex. HLA class I and class II types, where available, came from metadata supplied by the sample provider rather than from assay-based typing.

The investigation overall reported the following: Clinical and demographic metadata were provided uncurated, with the amount varying by source and participant.

Compared with germline, V lacks 4 bases and J lacks 5 bases; bases without a gene match: 9. Inclusive of the bounding cysteine and phenylalanine, the CDR3 is 17 residues long. Of all the DNA, just the CDR3 is kept, 51 bases in frame from base 1. From a lookup of the germline V gene, CDR1 and CDR2 are SGHVS and FQNEAQ. Whole blood was collected in K2EDTA tubes by collaborating institutions according to the institutions' own protocols. For TCRbeta analysis, collaborators shipped samples as frozen whole blood, isolated PBMCs, or DNA extracted from either of those sample types. In regard to this clone: Its specific antigen is unknown. Qualities for individual bases were not recorded, and no much larger clone is one base off.

TCRbeta CDR3 regions were amplified from genomic DNA by means of the immunoSEQ Assay, a bias-controlled multiplex PCR. The authors' analysis ran thus. Nucleated cell counts per sample were estimated from amplification of reference gene primers within the assay. Sequence reads were collapsed and filtered to measure the absolute abundance of every unique TCRbeta CDR3 rearrangement. For each sample, productive Simpson clonality was calculated as the square root of Simpson's diversity index over productive rearrangements. Entries here come from immuneACCESS through TCRdb and include only in-frame sequences with V and J called. Some clones fail to appear in such tables; in the studies checked, an unresolved V gene covers under half of the shortfall, and the cause of the remainder is unknown. V and J calls and clone size are those listed in that table; D and trimming were worked out from the DNA. Present in this sample are around 140,000 clones, roughly 90% of which were seen just once. The ten largest make up around 0.91% of the sample.

The V and J genes are TRBV7-8 and TRBJ2-5; TRBD2 agrees with 14 junctional bases. The material sequenced was peripheral blood. This sequence was found in a woman aged 45-60 years with acute or convalescent COVID-19. The DNA reads as follows: TGTGCCAGCAGCTCACATGGGACTAGCGGGAGTGGCGAGACCCAGTACTTC. Translated, this is CASSSHGTSGSGETQYF.